This T cell receptor beta chain was documented in a study of regulatory T cells in long-lasting Graves disease (dated by TCRdb to the early 2020s). Study-wide context: Patients with newly diagnosed Graves' disease had been on antithyroid drugs for under 3 months. The study was registered as a clinical trial and conducted in China. A total of approximately 35 samples underwent TCR sequencing: about 13 from persistent and approximately 20 from newly diagnosed Graves' disease patients. Persistent Graves' disease patients were compared with newly diagnosed Graves' disease patients by peripheral blood TCR sequencing and RNA sequencing.

In the germline V gene (reference sequence), CDR1 corresponds to LNHDA and CDR2 to SQIVND. The V end gives up 4 bases and the J end 3 bases, leaving 2 bases in the junction not matched to a gene. CDR3 length: 15 amino acids, cysteine to phenylalanine. Just the 45-base CDR3 DNA is kept, in frame starting at base 1. Libraries came from multiplex PCR. Reads for this sample came from an Illumina HiSeq 4000. To build TCR beta libraries, CDR3 regions were amplified by Arm-PCR using iRepertoire HTBI primers. Before sequencing, the PCR products went through gel purification. On the study's bioinformatics: Gene usage analysis of CDR3 amino acid clonotypes used the 62 TRBV and 14 to 15 TRBJ segments found across samples. COPE and FqMerger were used to merge filtered high-quality paired reads into contigs. Contigs were aligned with BLAST to IMGT TRBV, TRBD and TRBJ reference genes, and CDR3 was defined per IMGT. Any clonotype with a frequency above 0.1% was classified as a highly expanded clone. Shannon entropy was used to measure repertoire diversity, and the Gini coefficient was used to measure V-J evenness. A clonotype found in more than one individual was treated as public. The raw public reads went through TCRdb reprocessing: fastp at Q25, MiXCR clone calling, in-frame beta chains kept. CDR3 protein sequences are deduplicated, and each keeps its most common genes and DNA. TCRdb, not the authors, supplied the V and J calls. In all, the sample holds 370,000 or so distinct CDR3 sequences, and roughly 16% of those were seen once. Clones ranked in the top ten supply 20% of the sample.

Beyond this particular receptor, the publication reports: Compared with newly diagnosed patients, patients with persistent Graves' disease had lower TCR Shannon entropy and fewer highly expanded clones, which suggests clonal expansion. Sequencing and analysis were restricted to the TCR beta chain. As a limitation, the authors acknowledged that the small sample size may reduce accuracy. More public clonotypes were shared among persistent patients (around 2,600) than among newly diagnosed patients (just under 1,000). Because the primary lesion, thyroid tissue, could not be accessed, the study looked at peripheral blood alone. Preferential use of TRBV28, TRBJ1-2 and TRBJ2-5 was observed in persistent disease, whereas TRBV20-1 and TRBJ2-1 were favored in newly diagnosed disease.

The sample holds a few counts of this clonotype. The specificity of this receptor is unknown. No much larger clone exists at a distance of one base, and base qualities are not known. Sample time point, as interpreted from the label and publication: newly diagnosed GD, antithyroid drugs for less than 3 months. RNA was extracted from PBMCs in TRIzol for both TCR sequencing and RNA sequencing. The diagnosis of Graves' disease followed American Thyroid Association guidelines. Recruitment of patients was carried out at an endocrinology department in Xi'an, China. From each patient, around 8.3 milliliters of peripheral blood was collected into an EDTA anticoagulant tube. Ficoll Paque Plus density gradient separation was used to isolate PBMCs, and no additional T cell sorting was done. An Agilent 2100 Bioanalyzer and agarose gel were used to assess RNA quality, and a NanoDrop 2000 was used to measure RNA concentration.

The sample was also linked to a second study, of T cells in Graves' hyperthyroidism and ophthalmopathy. The second paper further reports: A patient counted as having stable Graves' hyperthyroidism if no progression to ophthalmopathy occurred over 18 months of follow-up. Hyperthyroidism patients were newly diagnosed, with disease duration under 2 months, and aged 18 to 65 years. The study excluded patients with uncontrolled infections, other autoimmune diseases, pregnancy or lactation. Diagnoses were based on clinical symptoms, serum thyroxine and TRAb, thyroid ultrasound and orbital computed tomography. A first-round RT-PCR of the TCR CDR3 used the HTBI primer set with the Qiagen OneStep RT-PCR kit. Most expanded thyroid clonotypes (frequency above 0.001) were also found in blood, which suggests that blood repertoires may mirror thyroid immune responses. In cross-validation, a model built on a 13 V-J signature told ophthalmopathy apart from stable hyperthyroidism with 85% to 90% sensitivity and approximately 81% specificity, and in testing the same model reached 80%/75%. In validation, the model predicted progression to ophthalmopathy with 65% to 71% sensitivity and around 72% specificity, a median of around six months before onset. To identify distinguishing TCR V-J signatures, a discovery cohort of about 100 patients was used, comprising 40 to 45 with Graves' ophthalmopathy and under 60 with stable Graves' hyperthyroidism. Prospective prediction of ophthalmopathy was tested in an independent validation cohort of under 20 hyperthyroidism patients and some 17 patients who later progressed to ophthalmopathy. The roughly 100 discovery patients were randomly split 7:3 into training and test sets. In about 6 Graves' hyperthyroidism patients, the study also compared T-cell repertoires from thyroid tissue with T-cell repertoires from blood. After sampling, hyperthyroidism patients received methimazole starting at 30 mg daily, and ophthalmopathy patients received high-dose intravenous methylprednisolone. The libraries were constructed in a second round of multiplex PCR and then size-selected and purified. Paired-end sequencing of the libraries was performed with 100 bp reads on an Illumina HiSeq2000. Raw data were processed with SOAPnuke, discarding reads with adapters, uncalled bases, mean Phred below 15, or no exact constant-primer or identifier match. High-quality paired reads were merged with COPE v1.2.5, and unique nucleotide sequences were defined as clonotypes. MiTCR v1.1 was used to align the clonotypes against IMGT TRBV, TRBD and TRBJ reference segments. Only V-J combinations with frequency above 0.0001, covering approximately 99% of repertoires, were analysed. A TCS score was defined as the ratio of F50 (clonal expansion) to E x V (chaos), with BLOSUM62-based TCRdist applied between CDR3 peptides within each V-J. Welch's t-statistics and random forest reduced approximately 520 V-J features to 10 to 15, which were used in a naive Bayes classifier (R e1071). No statistical method was used to fix the sample size in advance, and group allocation was not hidden from the investigators. TCR Vbeta CDR3 sequencing of 130 to 150 peripheral blood samples (around 45 ophthalmopathy, over 70 hyperthyroidism and roughly 17 progressor patients) is reported in the paper.

Recombination connected TRBV19 to TRBJ2-2; 10 of the junction bases match TRBD1. This sequence originates from a woman between 18 and 30 years old with Graves disease. Donor details come from another sample of the same person, matched by shared clones. Sequencing was performed on peripheral blood mononuclear cells (PBMCs), taken at new diagnosis, from a patient treated with antithyroid drugs. CDR3 loop: CASSTGTGDTGELFF. The nucleotide sequence is given as TGTGCCAGTAGTACCGGGACAGGGGACACCGGGGAGCTGTTTTTT.